This T cell receptor (beta chain) was sequenced in a study of shared clonotypes between healthy human individuals. Study context: Three men and two women, aged 18 to 49, were donors. Study-wide points: What naive subsets generally showed was a larger estimated richness than memory subsets showed. When naive CD4 clonotypes were compared across several donors, 4% to 5.5% were shared.

About this clone: Its antigen remains unidentified.

CDR3 size: 17 residues. Per germline, CDR1 LGHNA and CDR2 YNFKEQ. Germline trimming cut 1 base from V and 6 bases from J; bases unmatched to any gene: 11. Nashville, Tennessee was home to all donors, each a Caucasian adult. Clones were sequenced by immunoSEQ multiplex PCR, and TCRdb holds only the in-frame ones, with some missing. The sample has 2.5 million or so clones, just over 90% seen once. V is TRBV4-2 and J is TRBJ2-1, with 8 bases fitting TRBD2. The origin of this receptor is a man aged 18 to 29 in good health. The sequenced sample was naive CD4+ T cells sorted from blood. Stated subset: CD45RA+ positively selected. CDR3 bases: TGTGCCAGCAGCCAAGCGGCTAGCGGGCGGGTGGGCAATGAGCAGTTCTTC. Amino acid sequence: CASSQAASGRVGNEQFF.